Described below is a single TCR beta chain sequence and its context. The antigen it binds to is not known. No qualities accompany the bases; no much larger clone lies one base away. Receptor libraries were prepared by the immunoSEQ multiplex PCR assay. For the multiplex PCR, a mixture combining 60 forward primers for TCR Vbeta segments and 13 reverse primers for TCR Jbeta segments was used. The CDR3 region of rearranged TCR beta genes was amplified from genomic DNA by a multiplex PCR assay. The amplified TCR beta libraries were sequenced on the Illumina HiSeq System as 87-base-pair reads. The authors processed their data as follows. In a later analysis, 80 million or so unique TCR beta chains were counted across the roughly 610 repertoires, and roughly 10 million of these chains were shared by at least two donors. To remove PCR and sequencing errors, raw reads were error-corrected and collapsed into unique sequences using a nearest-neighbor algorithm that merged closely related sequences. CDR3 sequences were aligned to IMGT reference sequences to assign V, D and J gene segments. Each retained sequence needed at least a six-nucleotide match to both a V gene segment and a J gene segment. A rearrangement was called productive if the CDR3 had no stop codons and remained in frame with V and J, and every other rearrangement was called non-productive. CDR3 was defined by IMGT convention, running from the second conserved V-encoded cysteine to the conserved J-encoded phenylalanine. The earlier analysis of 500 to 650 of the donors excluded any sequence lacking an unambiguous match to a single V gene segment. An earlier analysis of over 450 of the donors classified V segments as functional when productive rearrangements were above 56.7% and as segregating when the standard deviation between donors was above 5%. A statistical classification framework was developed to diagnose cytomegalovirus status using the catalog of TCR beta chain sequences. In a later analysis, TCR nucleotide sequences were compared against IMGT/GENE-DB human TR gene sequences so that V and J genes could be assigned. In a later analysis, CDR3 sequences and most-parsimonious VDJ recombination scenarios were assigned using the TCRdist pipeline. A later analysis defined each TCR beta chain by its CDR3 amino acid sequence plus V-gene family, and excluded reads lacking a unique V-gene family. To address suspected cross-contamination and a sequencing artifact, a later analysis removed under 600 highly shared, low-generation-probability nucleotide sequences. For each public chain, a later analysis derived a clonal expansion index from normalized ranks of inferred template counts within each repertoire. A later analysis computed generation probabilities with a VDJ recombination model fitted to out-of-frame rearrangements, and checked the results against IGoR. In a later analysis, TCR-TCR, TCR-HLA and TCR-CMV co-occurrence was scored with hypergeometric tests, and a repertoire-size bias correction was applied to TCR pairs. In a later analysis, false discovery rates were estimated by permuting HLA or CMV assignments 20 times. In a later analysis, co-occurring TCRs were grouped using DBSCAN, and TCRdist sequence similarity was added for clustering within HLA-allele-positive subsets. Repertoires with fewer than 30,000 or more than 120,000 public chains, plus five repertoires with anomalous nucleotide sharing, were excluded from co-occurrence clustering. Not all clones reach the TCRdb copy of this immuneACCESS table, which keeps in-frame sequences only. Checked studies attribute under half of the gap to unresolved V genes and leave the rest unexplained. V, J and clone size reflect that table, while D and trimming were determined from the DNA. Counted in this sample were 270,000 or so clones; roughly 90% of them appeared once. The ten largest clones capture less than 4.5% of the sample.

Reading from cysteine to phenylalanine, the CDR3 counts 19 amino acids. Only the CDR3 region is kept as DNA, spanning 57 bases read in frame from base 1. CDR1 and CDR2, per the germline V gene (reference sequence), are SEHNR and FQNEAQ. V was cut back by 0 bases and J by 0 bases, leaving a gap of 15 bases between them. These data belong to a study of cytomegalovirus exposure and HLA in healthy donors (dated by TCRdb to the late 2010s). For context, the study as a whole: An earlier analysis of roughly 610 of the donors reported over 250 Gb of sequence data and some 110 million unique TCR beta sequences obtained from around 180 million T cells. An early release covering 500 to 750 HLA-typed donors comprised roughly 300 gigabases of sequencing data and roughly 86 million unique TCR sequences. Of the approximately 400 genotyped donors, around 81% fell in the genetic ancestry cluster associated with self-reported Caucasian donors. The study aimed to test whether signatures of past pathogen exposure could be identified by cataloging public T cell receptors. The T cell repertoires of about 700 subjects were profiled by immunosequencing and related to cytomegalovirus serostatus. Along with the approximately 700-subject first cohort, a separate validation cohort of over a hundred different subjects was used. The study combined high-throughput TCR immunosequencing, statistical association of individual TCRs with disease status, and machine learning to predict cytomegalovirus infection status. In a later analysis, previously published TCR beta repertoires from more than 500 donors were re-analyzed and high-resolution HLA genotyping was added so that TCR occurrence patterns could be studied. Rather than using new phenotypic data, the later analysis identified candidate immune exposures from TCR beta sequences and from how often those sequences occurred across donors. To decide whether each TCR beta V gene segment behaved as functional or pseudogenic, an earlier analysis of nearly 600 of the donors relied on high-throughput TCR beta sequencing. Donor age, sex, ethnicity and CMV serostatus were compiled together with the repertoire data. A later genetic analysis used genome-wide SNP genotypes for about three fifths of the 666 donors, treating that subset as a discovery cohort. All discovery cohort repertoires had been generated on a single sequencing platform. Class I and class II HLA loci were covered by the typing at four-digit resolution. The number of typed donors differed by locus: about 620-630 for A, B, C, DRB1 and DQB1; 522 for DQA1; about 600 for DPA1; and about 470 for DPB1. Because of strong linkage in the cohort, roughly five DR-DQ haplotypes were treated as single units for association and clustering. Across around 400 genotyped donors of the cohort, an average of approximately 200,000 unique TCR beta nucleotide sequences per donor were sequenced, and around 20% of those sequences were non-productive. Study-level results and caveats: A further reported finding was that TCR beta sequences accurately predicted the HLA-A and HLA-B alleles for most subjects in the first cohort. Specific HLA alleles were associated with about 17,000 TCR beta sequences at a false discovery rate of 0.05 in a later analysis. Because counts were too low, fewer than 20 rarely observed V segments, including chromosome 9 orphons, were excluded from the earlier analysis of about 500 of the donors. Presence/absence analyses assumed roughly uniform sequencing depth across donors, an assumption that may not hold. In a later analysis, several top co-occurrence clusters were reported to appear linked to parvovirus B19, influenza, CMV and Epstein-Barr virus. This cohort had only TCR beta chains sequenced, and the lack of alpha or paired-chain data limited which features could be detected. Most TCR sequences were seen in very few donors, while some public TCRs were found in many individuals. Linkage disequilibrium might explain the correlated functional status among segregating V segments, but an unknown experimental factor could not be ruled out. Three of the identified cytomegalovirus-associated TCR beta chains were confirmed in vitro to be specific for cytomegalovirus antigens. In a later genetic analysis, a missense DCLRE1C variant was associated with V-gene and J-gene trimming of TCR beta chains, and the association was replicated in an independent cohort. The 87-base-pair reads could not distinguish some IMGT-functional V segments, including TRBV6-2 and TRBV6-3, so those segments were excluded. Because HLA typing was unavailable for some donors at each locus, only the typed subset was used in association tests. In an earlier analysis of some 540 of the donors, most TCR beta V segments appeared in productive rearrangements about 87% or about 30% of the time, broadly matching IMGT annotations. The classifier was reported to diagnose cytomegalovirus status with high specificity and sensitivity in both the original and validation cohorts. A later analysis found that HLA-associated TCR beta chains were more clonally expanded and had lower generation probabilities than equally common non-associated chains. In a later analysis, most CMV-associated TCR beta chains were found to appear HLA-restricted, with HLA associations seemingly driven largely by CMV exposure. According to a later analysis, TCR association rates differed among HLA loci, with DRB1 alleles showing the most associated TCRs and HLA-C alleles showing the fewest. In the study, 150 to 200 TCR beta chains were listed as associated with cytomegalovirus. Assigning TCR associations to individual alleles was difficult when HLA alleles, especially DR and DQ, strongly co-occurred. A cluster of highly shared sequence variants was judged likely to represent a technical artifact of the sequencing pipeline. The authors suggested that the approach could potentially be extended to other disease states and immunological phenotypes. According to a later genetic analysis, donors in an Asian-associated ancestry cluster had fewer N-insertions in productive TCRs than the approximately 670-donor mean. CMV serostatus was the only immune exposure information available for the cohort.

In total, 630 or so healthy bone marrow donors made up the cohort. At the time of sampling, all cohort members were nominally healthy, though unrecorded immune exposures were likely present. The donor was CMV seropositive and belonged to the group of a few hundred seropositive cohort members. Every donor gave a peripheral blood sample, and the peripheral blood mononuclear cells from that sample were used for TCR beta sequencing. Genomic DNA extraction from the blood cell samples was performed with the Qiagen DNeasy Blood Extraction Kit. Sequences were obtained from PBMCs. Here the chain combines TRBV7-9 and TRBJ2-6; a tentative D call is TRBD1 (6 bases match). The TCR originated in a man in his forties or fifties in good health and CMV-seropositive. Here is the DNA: TGTGCCAGCAGCTTAGCGTTGGGGGCAGCATCCTCTGGGGCCAACGTCCTGACTTTC. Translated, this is CASSLALGAASSGANVLTF.